The following is a T cell receptor (beta chain) sequence with its context. Germline V CDR1 and CDR2: SGHDT, YYEEEE. This CDR3 has 14 amino acids. The V end was cut by 5 bases, the J end by 1 base, with 12 bases between. The sample is drawn from a study of blood T cell repertoires in COVID-19. The method was immunoSEQ multiplex PCR; TCRdb's version includes in-frame clones alone and lacks a portion of them. The sample includes about 220,000 clones, 82% of them seen just once. The chain combines TRBV5-6 with TRBJ1-2; D is unresolved. The clonotype comes from a woman aged 60-75 years who had recovered from COVID-19. Input material: PBMCs or T cells enriched from blood (not recorded which). CDR3: CASSPGRLNYGYTF. The CDR3 DNA is TGTGCCAGCAGTCCCGGTCGCCTTAACTATGGCTACACCTTC. Variable domain in full (rest from reference TRBV5-6 and TRBJ1-2): DAGVTQSPTHLIKTRGQQVTLRCSPKSGHDTVSWYQQALGQGPQFIFQYYEEEERQRGNFPDRFSGHQFPNYSSELNVNALLLGDSALYLCASSPGRLNYGYTFGSGTRLTVV.